This T cell receptor beta chain was identified in a study of human T cells and chemical hapten exposure. Study-wide context: The cohort included alopecia areata under or over 50% scalp, totalis and universalis. General study points: TCRs whose frequency exceeded 1 in 1000 remained the same following DPC sensitization.

This clonotype has only a few counts. Antigen specificity is unknown. Time point reported: patch test 3, about 24 weeks after DPC sensitization. The treatment was: therapeutic diphenylcyclopropenone sensitization with weekly scalp DPC. In the authors' workflow: A per-sample median of around 100,000 TCRs was observed, with counts ranging from 23,224 to 690,600. MiXCR, applied by TCRdb to the RACE reads, yields one record per CDR3 protein. The V and J calls were determined by TCRdb, not by the authors. The sample has over 100,000 distinct CDR3 sequences; 10% to 12% are singletons. Trimming pared 3 bases from V and 2 bases from J, leaving 16 bases between. This CDR3 comprises 15 residues. Looked up from germline, CDR1 is DFQATT and CDR2 is SNEGSKA (reference sequence).

Specimen: whole blood, collected in connection with sensitization to the hapten diphenylcyclopropenone (DPC). This chain connects TRBV20-1 to TRBJ2-5, with D tentatively TRBD2 (6 bases). This clonotype was obtained from a woman in her 50s with alopecia areata. Some clones in this sample may be carry-over from other donors' samples. As DNA, the CDR3 is TGCAGTGCTAGTGGCGGGGCTGGGGGTCAAGAGACCCAGTACTTC. Translation gives CSASGGAGGQETQYF.